The rows below give T cell receptor beta chains drawn from one sample of a study of T cells expressing NK-cell markers. TCRdb reprocessed the 5' RACE reads and reports one entry per CDR3 protein, with no DNA. The sample totals about 410,000 distinct CDR3 sequences. The sequenced material came from blood T cells: a sorted CD56 or NKG2C T cell subset, CD4+ or CD8+ T cells, or bulk PBMC T cells (not recorded which). The receptors originated from a woman aged 45-59 years in good health. The CDR3 runs from the conserved cysteine through the conserved F or W. Each record gives: CDR3 length, J gene, V gene, CDR3 protein.

>11|TRBJ2-2|TRBV19
CASNAARELFF
>16|TRBJ2-5|TRBV3-1
CASSQIGDSRQETQYF
>13|TRBJ2-7|TRBV7-9
CASSASSSYEQYF
>13|TRBJ2-1|TRBV14
CASSPEPRGGKFF
>11|TRBJ2-1|TRBV20-1
CSARGREEQFF
>13|TRBJ2-7|TRBV4-1
CASSQTGRDEQYF
>11|TRBJ2-5|TRBV18
CASGKEETQYF
>15|TRBJ2-7|TRBV3-1
CASSQGSRGSYEQYF
>17|TRBJ2-1|TRBV18
CASSPPSGTSGSGEQFF
>15|TRBJ2-2|TRBV4-1
CTSSQGVDFTGELFF
>19|TRBJ2-6|TRBV9
CASSRHRDRVFSGANVLTF
>11|TRBJ2-5|TRBV12-3/TRBV12-4
CASSLRKTQYF
>15|TRBJ1-2|TRBV7-9
CASSLATTGVYGYTF
>15|TRBJ1-4|TRBV2
CASSVDGTVGEKLFF
>12|TRBJ2-5|TRBV29-1
CSVEAGQETQYF
>12|TRBJ1-6|TRBV7-9
CASSLGQSPLHF
>13|TRBJ2-7|TRBV18
CASSPTVTYEQYF
>16|TRBJ2-2|TRBV7-2
CASSLVGGSGTGELFF
>14|TRBJ2-5|TRBV6-6
CASSSEHPRETQYF
>17|TRBJ2-4|TRBV5-1
CASSMGGAQLAKNIQYF
>13|TRBJ2-4|TRBV5-1
CASSFGTENIQYF
>17|TRBJ2-5|TRBV25-1
CASSVFRAGSRIETQYF
>16|TRBJ2-1|TRBV5-1
CASSYIMTSGTTEQFF
>17|TRBJ2-7|TRBV30
CAWSVRGVAGAPREQYF
>13|TRBJ1-4|TRBV29-1
CSVGPRQGEKLFF
>19|TRBJ2-1|TRBV20-1
CSARDSRRGARSSYNEQFF
>13|TRBJ2-7|TRBV24-1
CASRDRVFHEQYF
>17|TRBJ2-1|TRBV4-1
CASSQVFTGGLLDEQFF
>15|TRBJ2-7|TRBV5-6
CASSPGTSGTGEQYF
>20|TRBJ2-1|TRBV7-9
CASSVRQGVSSGDSYNEQFF
>16|TRBJ2-3|TRBV29-1
CSVEGGGGRDTDTQYF
>18|TRBJ2-3|TRBV20-1
CSAGTSVAIHLSSDTQYF
>15|TRBJ2-3|TRBV7-2
CASSPGGRGTDTQYF
>13|TRBJ2-5|TRBV7-3
CASSPGLSKTQYF